These T cell receptor beta chains were read from a single sample in a study of early T cells in non-severe SARS-CoV-2 infection. Via MiXCR, TCRdb re-called the 5' RACE reads, giving one row per CDR3 protein. The sample has around 70,000 distinct CDR3 sequences, around a sixth seen once. The sample consisted of whole blood. The source is an adult who was a healthcare worker with PCR-confirmed SARS-CoV-2 infection or an uninfected control (not recorded which). Each CDR3 is given with its conserved first and last residue. A D gene is named only where the DNA matches it firmly. A row's size may be missing; if present it is once, few, many or a size class.

CDR3nt,CDR3aa,abundance,v_gene,j_gene,d_gene
TGTGCCAGTAGTCCCAGGGGGCGAAGAATATACGAGCAGTACTTC,CASSPRGRRIYEQYF,-,TRBV19,TRBJ2-7,TRBD1
TGTGCCAGCGGCCGGAACGTTGAGGCAGGTCAGCCCCAGCATTTT,CASGRNVEAGQPQHF,-,TRBV7-8,TRBJ1-5,-
TGTGCCAGCAGTTGGGACAGGGGGCGGGAGCTGTTTTTT,CASSWDRGRELFF,-,TRBV6-5,TRBJ2-2,TRBD1
TGCGCCAGCAGCTTGGGGGGAAATAGCAATCAGCCCCAGCATTTT,CASSLGGNSNQPQHF,-,TRBV5-1,TRBJ1-5,-
TGCGCCACCCAGTCGATCCTAGGGGGCACAGATACGCAGTATTTT,CATQSILGGTDTQYF,few,TRBV10-1,TRBJ2-3,-
TGTGCCAGCAGCTTAGGGGGGATGAATTACGAGCAGTACTTC,CASSLGGMNYEQYF,many,TRBV7-2,TRBJ2-7,-
TGTGCCAGTAGTCCACGAAGCGGAGCCATTGGGAATGAGCAGTTCTTC,CASSPRSGAIGNEQFF,few,TRBV19,TRBJ2-1,-
TGCAGTGCTAGAACGGGACTAGCGGGGGTCACAGATACGCAGTATTTT,CSARTGLAGVTDTQYF,few,TRBV20-1,TRBJ2-3,TRBD2
TGTGCCAGCAGTACGACAGGGATGAACACTGAAGCTTTCTTT,CASSTTGMNTEAFF,few,TRBV12-3/TRBV12-4,TRBJ1-1,TRBD1
TGCGCCAGCAGAAGTGTAGGGGCAGTCAGTAGCACAGATACGCAGTATTTT,CASRSVGAVSSTDTQYF,many,TRBV5-1,TRBJ2-3,-
TGCGCCAGCAGCTGGACCGGGACAGTGAACACCGGGGAGCTGTTTTTT,CASSWTGTVNTGELFF,few,TRBV5-1,TRBJ2-2,TRBD1
TGTGCCAGCTCACCAAAGGACAGGATGATGAACACTGAAGCTTTCTTT,CASSPKDRMMNTEAFF,few,TRBV18,TRBJ1-1,TRBD1
TGCAGCGTTGAAGCGGGATCCAGCACAGATACGCAGTATTTT,CSVEAGSSTDTQYF,-,TRBV29-1,TRBJ2-3,-
TGTGCCAGCAGCTTGGTTGGGGGCGCGAACACCGGGGAGCTGTTTTTT,CASSLVGGANTGELFF,-,TRBV5-6,TRBJ2-2,-
TGTGCCAGCAAATGGTCGATGATGTACCAAGAGACCCAGTACTTC,CASKWSMMYQETQYF,-,TRBV28,TRBJ2-5,-
TGCAGTGCTAGGGTAGCGGCTAGGAACTCCTACGAGCAGTACTTC,CSARVAARNSYEQYF,-,TRBV20-1,TRBJ2-7,-
TGTGCCAGCAGCGAAAGTAGCGGGTCATACAATGAGCAGTTCTTC,CASSESSGSYNEQFF,once,TRBV7-2,TRBJ2-1,TRBD2
TGTGCCAGCAGTCCCGGGACAGGAGACGAAGAGACCCAGTACTTC,CASSPGTGDEETQYF,-,TRBV6-4,TRBJ2-5,TRBD1
TGTGCCAGCAGCTTAAAGCAGTTTATGACACCCCTCCACTTT,CASSLKQFMTPLHF,few,TRBV7-9,TRBJ1-6,-
TGTGCCAGCAGTCAACGCCCAGGGGCCCTGATCTATGGCTACACCTTC,CASSQRPGALIYGYTF,-,TRBV6-2/TRBV6-3,TRBJ1-2,-
TGTGCCAGCAGTCGGGGGCTGAACACTGAAGCTTTCTTT,CASSRGLNTEAFF,-,TRBV12-3/TRBV12-4,TRBJ1-1,-
TGCAGTGCCCTCGGACAGGAGCTACTTTGGGGGCAGTTCTTC,CSALGQELLWGQFF,-,TRBV20-1,TRBJ2-1,TRBD1
TGTGCCAGCAGCCTAGGACACAACACTGAAGCTTTCTTT,CASSLGHNTEAFF,-,TRBV12-3/TRBV12-4,TRBJ1-1,-
TGTGCCAGCCGAGCTCAGGGTTATAGCAATCAGCCCCAGCATTTT,CASRAQGYSNQPQHF,few,TRBV6-5,TRBJ1-5,-
TGTGCCAGCAGCTCAACCCTCTCGGGACCACAGGGCGGCTACGAGCAGTACTTC,CASSSTLSGPQGGYEQYF,many,TRBV7-9,TRBJ2-7,-